The text below deals with one TCR beta chain. This specimen comes from a study of cytomegalovirus exposure and HLA in healthy donors. With 60 Vbeta and 13 Jbeta primers, the PCR was carried out. The assay was immunoSEQ multiplex PCR, and TCRdb's table has in-frame clones only and misses some. The sample gives some 59,000 clones, roughly 85% of which show up once; roughly 3% is in the top ten. This TCR was sampled from a woman between 18 and 29 years old in good health and CMV-seronegative. Sequenced sample: PBMCs.

The CDR3 DNA reads as TGCGCCAGCAGCTTGGAGACAGGGCGGAATGCTTTCTTT. It yields the protein CASSLETGRNAFF. The J gene is TRBJ1-1, the V gene TRBV5-1; 7 nucleotides align to TRBD1. Germline loops: CDR1 SGHRS, CDR2 YFSETQ. The CDR3 is made up of 13 amino acids. The J segment lost 11 bases and the V segment lost 0 bases, leaving 7 bases of the junction unmatched.